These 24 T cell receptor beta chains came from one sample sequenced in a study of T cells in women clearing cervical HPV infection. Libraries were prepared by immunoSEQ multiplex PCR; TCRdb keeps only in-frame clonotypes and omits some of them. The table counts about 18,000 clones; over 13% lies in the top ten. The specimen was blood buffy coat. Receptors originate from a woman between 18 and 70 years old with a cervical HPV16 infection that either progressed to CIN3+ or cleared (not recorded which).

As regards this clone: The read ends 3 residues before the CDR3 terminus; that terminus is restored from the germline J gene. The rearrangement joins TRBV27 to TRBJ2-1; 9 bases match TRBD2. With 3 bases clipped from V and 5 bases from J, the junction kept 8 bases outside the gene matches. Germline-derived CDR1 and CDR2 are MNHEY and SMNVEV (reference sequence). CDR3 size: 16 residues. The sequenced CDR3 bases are TGTGCCAGCAGTTTCTTAGGACTAGCGCTTAACAATGAG. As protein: CASSFLGLALNNE. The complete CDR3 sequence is CASSFLGLALNNEQFF.

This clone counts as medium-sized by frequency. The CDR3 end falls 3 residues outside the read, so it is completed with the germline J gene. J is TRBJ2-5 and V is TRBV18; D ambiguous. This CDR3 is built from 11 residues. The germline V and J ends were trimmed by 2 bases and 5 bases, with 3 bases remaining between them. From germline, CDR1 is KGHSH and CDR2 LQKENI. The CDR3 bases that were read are TGTGCCAGCTCACCAAGCGAGACC. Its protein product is CASSPSET. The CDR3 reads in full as CASSPSETQYF.

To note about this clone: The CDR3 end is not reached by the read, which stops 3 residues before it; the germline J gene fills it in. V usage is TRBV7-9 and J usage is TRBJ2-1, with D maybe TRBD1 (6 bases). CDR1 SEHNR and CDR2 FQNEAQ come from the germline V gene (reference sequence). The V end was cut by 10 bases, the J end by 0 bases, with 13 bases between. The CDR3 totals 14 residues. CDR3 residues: CATIRTVSYNEQFF. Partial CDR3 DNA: TGTGCCACCATTAGGACAGTCTCCTACAATGAG.

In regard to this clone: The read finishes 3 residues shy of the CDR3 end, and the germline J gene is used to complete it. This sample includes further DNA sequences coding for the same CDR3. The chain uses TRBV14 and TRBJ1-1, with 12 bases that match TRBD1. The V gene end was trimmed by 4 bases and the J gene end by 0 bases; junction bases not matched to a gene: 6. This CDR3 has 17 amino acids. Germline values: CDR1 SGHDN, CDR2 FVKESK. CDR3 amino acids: CASSPMGQGAVNTEAFF. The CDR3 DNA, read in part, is TGTGCCAGCAGCCCCATGGGACAGGGGGCAGTGAACACTGAA.

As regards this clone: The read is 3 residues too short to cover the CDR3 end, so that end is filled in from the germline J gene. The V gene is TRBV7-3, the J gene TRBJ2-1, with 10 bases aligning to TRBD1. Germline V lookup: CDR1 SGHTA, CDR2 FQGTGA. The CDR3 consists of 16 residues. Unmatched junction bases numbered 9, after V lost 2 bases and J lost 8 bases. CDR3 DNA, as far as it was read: TGTGCCAGCAGCTTATCTGGGACAGGGGCCGCGGATGAG. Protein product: CASSLSGTGAADE. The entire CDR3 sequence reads CASSLSGTGAADEQFF.

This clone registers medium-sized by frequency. The sequenced CDR3 bases are TGTGCCATCACCATGACTAGCGGGGGACTAAGCTCCTACAATGAG. Its protein is CAITMTSGGLSSYNE. The CDR3 in full is CAITMTSGGLSSYNEQFF. This chain joins TRBV10-3 and TRBJ2-1, with 12 nucleotides matching TRBD2. Read sequence stops 3 residues before the CDR3 end, and the germline J gene provides the missing end. After removal of 7 bases from V and 0 bases from J, the junction contained 10 bases not matched to a gene. Germline assignment: CDR1 ENHRY and CDR2 SYGVKD. This CDR3 is 18 amino acids long.

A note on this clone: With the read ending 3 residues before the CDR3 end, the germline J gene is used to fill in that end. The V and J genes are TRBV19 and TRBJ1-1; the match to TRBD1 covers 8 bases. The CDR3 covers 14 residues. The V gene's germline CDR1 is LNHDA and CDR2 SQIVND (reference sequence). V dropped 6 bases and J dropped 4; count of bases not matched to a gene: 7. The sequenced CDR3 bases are TGTGCCAGTAGAGACAGGGGTTTAGGCACTGAA. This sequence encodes CASRDRGLGTE. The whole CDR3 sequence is CASRDRGLGTEAFF.

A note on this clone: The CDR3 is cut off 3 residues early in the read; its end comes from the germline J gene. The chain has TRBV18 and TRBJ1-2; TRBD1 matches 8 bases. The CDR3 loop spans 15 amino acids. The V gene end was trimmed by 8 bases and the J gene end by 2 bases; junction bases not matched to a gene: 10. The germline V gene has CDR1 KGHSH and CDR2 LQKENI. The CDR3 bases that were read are TGTGCCAGCGCGCCGGGTTGGGACAGGAACTATGGC. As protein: CASAPGWDRNYG. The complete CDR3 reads CASAPGWDRNYGYTF.

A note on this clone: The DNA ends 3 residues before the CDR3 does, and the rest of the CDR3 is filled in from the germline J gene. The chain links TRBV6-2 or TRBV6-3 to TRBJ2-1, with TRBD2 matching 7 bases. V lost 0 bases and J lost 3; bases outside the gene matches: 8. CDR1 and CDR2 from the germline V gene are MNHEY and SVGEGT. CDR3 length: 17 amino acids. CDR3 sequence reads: CASSYSSLADYYNEQFF. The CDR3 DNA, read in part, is TGTGCCAGCAGTTACTCGAGCCTAGCGGATTACTACAATGAG.

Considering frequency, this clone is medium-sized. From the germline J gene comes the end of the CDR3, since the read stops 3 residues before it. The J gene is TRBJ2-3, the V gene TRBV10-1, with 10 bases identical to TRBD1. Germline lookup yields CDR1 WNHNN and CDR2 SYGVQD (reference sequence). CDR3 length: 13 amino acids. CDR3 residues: CASSPRTGGAQYF. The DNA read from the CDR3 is TGCGCCAGCTCTCCCCGGACAGGGGGTGCG.

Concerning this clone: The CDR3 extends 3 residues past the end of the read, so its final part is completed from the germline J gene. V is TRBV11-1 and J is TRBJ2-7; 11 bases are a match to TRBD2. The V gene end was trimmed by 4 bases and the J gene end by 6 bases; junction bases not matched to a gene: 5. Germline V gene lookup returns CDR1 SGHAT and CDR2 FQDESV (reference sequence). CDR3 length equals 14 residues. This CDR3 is CASSSELAGAEQYF. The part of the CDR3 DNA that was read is TGTGCCAGCAGCTCCGAACTAGCGGGGGCCGAG.

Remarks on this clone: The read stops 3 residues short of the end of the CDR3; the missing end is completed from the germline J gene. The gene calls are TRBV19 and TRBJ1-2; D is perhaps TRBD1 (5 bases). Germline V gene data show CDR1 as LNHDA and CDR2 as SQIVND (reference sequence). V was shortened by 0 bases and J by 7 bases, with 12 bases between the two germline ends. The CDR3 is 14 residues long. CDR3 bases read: TGTGCCAGTAGTATAGATACAGGTCTGGCTGGC. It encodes CASSIDTGLAG. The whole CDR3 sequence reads CASSIDTGLAGYTF.

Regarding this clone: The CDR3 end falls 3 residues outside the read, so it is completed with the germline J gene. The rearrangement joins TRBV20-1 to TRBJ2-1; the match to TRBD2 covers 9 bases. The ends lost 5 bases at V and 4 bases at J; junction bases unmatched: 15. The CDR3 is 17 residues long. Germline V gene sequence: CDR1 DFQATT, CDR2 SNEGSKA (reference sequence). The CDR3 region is CSAHGKITSGFYNEQFF. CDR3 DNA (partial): TGCAGTGCTCACGGCAAGATCACTAGCGGGTTTTACAATGAG.

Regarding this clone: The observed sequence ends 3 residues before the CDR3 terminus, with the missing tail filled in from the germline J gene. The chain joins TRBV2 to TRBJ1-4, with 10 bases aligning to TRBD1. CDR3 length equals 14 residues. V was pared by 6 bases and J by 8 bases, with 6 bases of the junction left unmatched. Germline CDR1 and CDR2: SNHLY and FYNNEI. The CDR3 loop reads CASRVGTGDEKLFF. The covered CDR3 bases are TGTGCCAGCAGGGTCGGGACAGGGGACGAAAAA.

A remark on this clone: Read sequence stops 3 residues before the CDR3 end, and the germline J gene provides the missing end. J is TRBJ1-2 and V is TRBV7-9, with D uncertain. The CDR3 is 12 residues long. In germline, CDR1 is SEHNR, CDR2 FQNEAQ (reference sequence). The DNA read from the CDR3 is TGTGCCAGCAGCTCCCGGTTTAACGAC. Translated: CASSSRFND. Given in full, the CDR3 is CASSSRFNDYTF.

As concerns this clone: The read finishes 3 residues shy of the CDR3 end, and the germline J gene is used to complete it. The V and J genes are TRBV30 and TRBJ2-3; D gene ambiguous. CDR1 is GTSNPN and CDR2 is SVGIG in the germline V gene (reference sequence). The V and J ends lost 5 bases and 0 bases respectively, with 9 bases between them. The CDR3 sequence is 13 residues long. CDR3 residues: CAWGRWSTDTQYF. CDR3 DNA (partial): TGTGCCTGGGGCAGGTGGAGCACAGATACG.

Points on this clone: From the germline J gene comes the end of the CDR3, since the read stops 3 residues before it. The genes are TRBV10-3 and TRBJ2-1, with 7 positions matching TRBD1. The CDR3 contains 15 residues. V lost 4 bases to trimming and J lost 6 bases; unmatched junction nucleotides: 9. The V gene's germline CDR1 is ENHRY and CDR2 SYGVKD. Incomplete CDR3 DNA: TGTGCCATCAGTGTCGGGACAGAAAGTGGCAATGAG. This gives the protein CAISVGTESGNE. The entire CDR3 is CAISVGTESGNEQFF.

The CDR3 spells CASSQAVAGGSGETQYF. The part of the CDR3 DNA that was read is TGTGCCAGCAGCCAAGCCGTAGCGGGAGGGTCGGGAGAGACC. The chain carries TRBV4-2 and TRBJ2-5, with 11 bases lining up with TRBD2. The observed sequence ends 3 residues before the CDR3 terminus, with the missing tail filled in from the germline J gene. The germline V gene encodes CDR1 LGHNA and CDR2 YNFKEQ. The CDR3 contains 17 residues. V lost 1 base and J lost 4; bases outside the gene matches: 8.

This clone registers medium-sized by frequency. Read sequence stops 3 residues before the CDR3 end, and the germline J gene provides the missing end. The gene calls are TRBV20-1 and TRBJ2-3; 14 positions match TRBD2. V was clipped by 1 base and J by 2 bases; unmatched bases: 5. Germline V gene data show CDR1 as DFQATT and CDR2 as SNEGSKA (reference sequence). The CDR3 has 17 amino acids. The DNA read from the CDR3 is TGCAGTGCTAGAGGACTAGCGGGAGGGCTAGACACAGATACG. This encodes CSARGLAGGLDTDT. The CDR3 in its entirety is CSARGLAGGLDTDTQYF.

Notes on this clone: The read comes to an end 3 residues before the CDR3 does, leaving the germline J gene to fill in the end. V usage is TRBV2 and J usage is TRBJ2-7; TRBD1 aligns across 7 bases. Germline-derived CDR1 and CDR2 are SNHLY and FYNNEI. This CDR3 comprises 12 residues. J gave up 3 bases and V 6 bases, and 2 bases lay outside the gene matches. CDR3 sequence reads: CASSRDSYEQYF. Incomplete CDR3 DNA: TGTGCCAGCAGCCGGGACAGCTACGAG.

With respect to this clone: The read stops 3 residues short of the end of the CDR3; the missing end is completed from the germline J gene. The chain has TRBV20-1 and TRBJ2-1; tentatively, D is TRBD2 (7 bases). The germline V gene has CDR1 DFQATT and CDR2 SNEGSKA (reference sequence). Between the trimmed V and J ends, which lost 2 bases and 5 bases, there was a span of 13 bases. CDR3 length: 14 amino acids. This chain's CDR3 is CSARRGGQHNEQFF. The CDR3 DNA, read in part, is TGCAGTGCTAGAAGGGGGGGCCAGCACAATGAG.

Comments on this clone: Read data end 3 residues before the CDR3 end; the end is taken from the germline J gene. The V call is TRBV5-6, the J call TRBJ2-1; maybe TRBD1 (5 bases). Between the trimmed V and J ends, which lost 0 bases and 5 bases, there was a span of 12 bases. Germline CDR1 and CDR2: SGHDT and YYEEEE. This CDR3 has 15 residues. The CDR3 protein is CASSLVAGYHNEQFF. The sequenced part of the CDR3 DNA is TGTGCCAGCAGCTTGGTGGCAGGGTACCACAATGAG.

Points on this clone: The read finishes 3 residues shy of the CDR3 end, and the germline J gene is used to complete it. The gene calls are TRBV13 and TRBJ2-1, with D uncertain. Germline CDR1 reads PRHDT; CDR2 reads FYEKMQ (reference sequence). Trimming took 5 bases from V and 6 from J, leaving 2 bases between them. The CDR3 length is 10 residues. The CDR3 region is CASSLNEQFF. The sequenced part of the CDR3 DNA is TGTGCCAGCAGCCTCAATGAG.

CDR3 bases read: TGTGCCAGTAGTATGGGACTAGCGGGAGGGCCCTTCTCCTACGAG. Translation gives CASSMGLAGGPFSYE. The full CDR3 sequence reads CASSMGLAGGPFSYEQYF. The rearrangement joins TRBV19 to TRBJ2-7; 16 nucleotides match TRBD2. The sequenced fragment ends 3 residues before the CDR3 boundary, so the rest is inferred from the germline J gene. The CDR3 length is 18 residues. Germline loops: CDR1 LNHDA, CDR2 SQIVND (reference sequence). Unmatched junction bases numbered 5, after V lost 3 bases and J lost 0 bases. Using reference TRBV19 and TRBJ2-7 for the parts outside the CDR3, the full variable domain is DGGITQSPKYLFRKEGQNVTLSCEQNLNHDAMYWYRQDPGQGLRLIYYSQIVNDFQKGDIAEGYSVSREKKESFPLTVTSAQKNPTAFYLCASSMGLAGGPFSYEQYFGPGTRLTVT.